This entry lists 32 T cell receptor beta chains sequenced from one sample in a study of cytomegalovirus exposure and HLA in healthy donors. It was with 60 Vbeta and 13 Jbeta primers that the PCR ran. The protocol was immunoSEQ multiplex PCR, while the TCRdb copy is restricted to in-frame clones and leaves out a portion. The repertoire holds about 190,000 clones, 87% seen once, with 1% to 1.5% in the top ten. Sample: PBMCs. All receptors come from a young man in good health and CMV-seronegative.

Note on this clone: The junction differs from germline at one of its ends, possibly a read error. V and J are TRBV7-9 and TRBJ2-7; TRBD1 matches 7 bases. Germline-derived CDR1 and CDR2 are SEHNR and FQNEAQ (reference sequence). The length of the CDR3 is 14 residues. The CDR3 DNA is TGTTCCAGCAGCTTAGGGGCAGGGGGCTACGAGCAGTACTTC. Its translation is CSSSLGAGGYEQYF.

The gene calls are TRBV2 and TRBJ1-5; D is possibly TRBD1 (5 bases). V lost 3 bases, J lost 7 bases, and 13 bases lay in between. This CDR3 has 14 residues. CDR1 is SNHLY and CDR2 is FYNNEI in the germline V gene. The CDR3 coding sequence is TGTGCCAGCAGTGATTTAGACAGAGAGCAGCCCCAGCATTTT. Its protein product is CASSDLDREQPQHF.

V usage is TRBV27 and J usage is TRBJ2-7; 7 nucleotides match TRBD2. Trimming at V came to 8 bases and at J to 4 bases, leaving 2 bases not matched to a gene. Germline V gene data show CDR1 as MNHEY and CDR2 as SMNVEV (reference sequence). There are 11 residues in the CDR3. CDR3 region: CASGGVYEQYF. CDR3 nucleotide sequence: TGTGCCAGCGGGGGGGTATACGAGCAGTACTTC.

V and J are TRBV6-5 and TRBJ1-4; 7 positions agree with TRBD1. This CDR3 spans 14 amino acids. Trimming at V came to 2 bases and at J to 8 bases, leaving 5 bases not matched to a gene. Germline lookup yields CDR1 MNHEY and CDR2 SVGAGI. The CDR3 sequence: CASSYGQGGEKLFF. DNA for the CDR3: TGTGCCAGCAGTTACGGTCAGGGGGGCGAAAAACTGTTTTTT.

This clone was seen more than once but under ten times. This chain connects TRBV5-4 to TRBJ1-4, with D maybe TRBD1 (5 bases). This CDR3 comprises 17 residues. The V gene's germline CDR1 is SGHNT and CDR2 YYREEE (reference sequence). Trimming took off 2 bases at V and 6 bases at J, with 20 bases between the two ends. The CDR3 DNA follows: TGTGCCAGCAGCTTAACACCCCGGGGGAGAAGGGATGAAAAACTGTTTTTT. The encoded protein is CASSLTPRGRRDEKLFF.

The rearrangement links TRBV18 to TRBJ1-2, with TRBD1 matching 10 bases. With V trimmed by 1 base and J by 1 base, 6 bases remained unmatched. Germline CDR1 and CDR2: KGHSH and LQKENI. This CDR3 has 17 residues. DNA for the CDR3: TGTGCCAGCTCACCACTCTCGGGACAGGGGTTTAACTATGGCTACACCTTC. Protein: CASSPLSGQGFNYGYTF.

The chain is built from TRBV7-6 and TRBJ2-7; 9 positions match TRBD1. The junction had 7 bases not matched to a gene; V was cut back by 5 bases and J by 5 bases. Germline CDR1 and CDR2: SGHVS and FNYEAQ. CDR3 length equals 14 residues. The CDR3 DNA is TGTGCCAGCAGCCCCCGGACAGGGGCCCACGAGCAGTACTTC. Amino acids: CASSPRTGAHEQYF.

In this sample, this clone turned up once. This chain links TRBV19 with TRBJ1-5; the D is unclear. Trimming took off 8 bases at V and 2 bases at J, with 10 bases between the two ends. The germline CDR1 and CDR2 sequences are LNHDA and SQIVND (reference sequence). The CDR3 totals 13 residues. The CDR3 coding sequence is TGTGCCAGTGCCGGGGAGGGCAATCAGCCCCAGCATTTT. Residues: CASAGEGNQPQHF.

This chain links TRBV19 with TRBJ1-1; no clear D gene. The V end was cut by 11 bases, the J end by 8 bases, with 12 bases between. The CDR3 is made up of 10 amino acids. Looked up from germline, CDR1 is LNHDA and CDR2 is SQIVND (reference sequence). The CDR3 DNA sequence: TGTGCCTCTAAGGGAGGCGAAGCTTTCTTT. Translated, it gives CASKGGEAFF.

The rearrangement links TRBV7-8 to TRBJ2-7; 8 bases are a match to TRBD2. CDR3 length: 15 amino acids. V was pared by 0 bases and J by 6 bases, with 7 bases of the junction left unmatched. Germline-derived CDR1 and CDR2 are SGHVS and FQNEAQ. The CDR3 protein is CASSLARETSVEQYF. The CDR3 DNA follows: TGTGCCAGCAGCTTAGCCAGGGAGACTAGCGTCGAGCAGTACTTC.

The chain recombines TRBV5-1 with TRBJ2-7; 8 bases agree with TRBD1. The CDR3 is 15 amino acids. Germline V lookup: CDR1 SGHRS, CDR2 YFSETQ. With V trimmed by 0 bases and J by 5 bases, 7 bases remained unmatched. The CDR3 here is CASSLDPGQENEQYF. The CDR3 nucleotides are TGCGCCAGCAGCTTGGATCCGGGACAGGAGAACGAGCAGTACTTC.

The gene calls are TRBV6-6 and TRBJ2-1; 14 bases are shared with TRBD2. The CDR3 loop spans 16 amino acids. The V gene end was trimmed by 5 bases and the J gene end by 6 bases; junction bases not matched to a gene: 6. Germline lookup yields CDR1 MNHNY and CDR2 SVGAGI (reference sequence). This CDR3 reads CASSRMTSGGANEQFF. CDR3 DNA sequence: TGTGCCAGCAGTCGAATGACTAGCGGGGGGGCCAATGAGCAGTTCTTC.

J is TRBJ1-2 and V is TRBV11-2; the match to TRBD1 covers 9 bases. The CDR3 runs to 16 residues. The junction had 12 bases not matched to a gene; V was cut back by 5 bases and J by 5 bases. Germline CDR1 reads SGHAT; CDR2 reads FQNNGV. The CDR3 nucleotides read TGTGCCAGCAGCCCCCTAATTGGACAGGGGTTTTATGGCTACACCTTC. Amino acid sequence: CASSPLIGQGFYGYTF.

The DNA for the CDR3 is TGTGCCAGCAGCTTAGACGCGAGGGTCTCCTACGAGCAGTACTTC. It codes for CASSLDARVSYEQYF. The V and J genes are TRBV11-2 and TRBJ2-7; tentative D call: TRBD2 (5 bases). The V and J ends lost 0 bases and 0 bases respectively, with 9 bases between them. The CDR3 sequence is 15 residues long. CDR1 is SGHAT, CDR2 FQNNGV, per germline. The full variable domain, in which reference TRBV11-2 and TRBJ2-7 provide the parts outside the CDR3, is EAGVAQSPRYKIIEKRQSVAFWCNPISGHATLYWYQQILGQGPKLLIQFQNNGVVDDSQLPKDRFSAERLKGVDSTLKIQPAKLEDSAVYLCASSLDARVSYEQYFGPGTRLTVT.

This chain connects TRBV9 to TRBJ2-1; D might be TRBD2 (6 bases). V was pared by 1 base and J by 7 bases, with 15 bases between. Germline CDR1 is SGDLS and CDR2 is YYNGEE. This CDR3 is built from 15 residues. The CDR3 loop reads CASSVNTGVKNEQFF. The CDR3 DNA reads TGTGCCAGCAGCGTAAATACGGGAGTCAAAAATGAGCAGTTCTTC.

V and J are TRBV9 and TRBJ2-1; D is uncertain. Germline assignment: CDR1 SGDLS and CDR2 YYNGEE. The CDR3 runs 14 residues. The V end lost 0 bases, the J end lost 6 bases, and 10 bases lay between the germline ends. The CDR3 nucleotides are TGTGCCAGCAGCGTAGATCCAGCGCGCAATGAGCAGTTCTTC. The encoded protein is CASSVDPARNEQFF. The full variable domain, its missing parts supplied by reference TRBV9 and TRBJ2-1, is DSGVTQTPKHLITATGQRVTLRCSPRSGDLSVYWYQQSLDQGLQFLIQYYNGEERAKGNILERFSAQQFPDLHSELNLSSLELGDSALYFCASSVDPARNEQFFGPGTRLTVL.

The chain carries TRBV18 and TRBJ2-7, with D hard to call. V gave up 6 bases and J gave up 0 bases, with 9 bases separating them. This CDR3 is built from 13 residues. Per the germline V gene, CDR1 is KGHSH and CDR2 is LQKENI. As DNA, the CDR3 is TGTGCCAGCTCTGCCTTTAGCTCCTACGAGCAGTACTTC. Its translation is CASSAFSSYEQYF.

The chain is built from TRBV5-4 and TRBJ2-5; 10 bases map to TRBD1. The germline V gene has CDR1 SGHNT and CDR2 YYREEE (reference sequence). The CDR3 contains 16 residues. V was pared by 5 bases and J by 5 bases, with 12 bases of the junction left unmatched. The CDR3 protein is CASSPWGTGDSETQYF. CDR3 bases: TGTGCCAGCAGTCCGTGGGGGACAGGGGATTCGGAGACCCAGTACTTC. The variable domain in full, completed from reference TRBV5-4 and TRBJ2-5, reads ETGVTQSPTHLIKTRGQQVTLRCSSQSGHNTVSWYQQALGQGPQFIFQYYREEENGRGNFPPRFSGLQFPNYSSELNVNALELDDSALYLCASSPWGTGDSETQYFGPGTRLLVL.

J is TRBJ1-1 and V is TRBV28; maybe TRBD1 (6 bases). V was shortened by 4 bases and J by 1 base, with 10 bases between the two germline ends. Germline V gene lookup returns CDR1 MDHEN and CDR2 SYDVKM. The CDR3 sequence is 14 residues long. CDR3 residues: CASSSRTENTEAFF. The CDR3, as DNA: TGTGCCAGCAGTTCCCGGACAGAGAACACTGAAGCTTTCTTT.

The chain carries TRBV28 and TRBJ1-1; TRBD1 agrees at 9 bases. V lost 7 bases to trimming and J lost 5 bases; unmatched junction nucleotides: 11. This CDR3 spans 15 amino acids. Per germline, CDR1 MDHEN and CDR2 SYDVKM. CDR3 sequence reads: CASTTNRGRGTEAFF. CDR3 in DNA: TGTGCCAGCACCACAAACAGGGGGCGCGGTACTGAAGCTTTCTTT.

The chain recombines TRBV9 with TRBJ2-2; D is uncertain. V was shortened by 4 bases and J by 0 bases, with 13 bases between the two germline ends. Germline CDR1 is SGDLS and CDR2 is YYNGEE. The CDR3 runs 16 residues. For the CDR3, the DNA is TGTGCCAGCAGCCCCCGGTTTAGTTCGAACACCGGGGAGCTGTTTTTT. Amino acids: CASSPRFSSNTGELFF.

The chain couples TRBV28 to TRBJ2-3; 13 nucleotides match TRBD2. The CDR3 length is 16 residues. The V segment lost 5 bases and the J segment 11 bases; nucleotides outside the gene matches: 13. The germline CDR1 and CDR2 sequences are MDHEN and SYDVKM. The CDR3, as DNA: TGTGCCAGCAGTGTCCCCACTAGCGGGGGGGCGGGTTGGCAGTATTTT. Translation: CASSVPTSGGAGWQYF.

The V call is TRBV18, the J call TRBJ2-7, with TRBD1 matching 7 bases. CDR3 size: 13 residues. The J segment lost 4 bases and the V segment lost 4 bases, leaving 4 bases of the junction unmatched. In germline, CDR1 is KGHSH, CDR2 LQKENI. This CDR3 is CASSLDRAYEQYF. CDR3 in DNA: TGTGCCAGCTCACTAGACAGGGCTTACGAGCAGTACTTC.

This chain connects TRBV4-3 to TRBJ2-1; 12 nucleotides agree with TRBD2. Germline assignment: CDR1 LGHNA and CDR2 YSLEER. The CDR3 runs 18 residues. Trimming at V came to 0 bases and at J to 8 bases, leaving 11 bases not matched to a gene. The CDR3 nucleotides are TGCGCCAGCAGCCAAGAGGCTGGGCCTAGCGGGGGGGCAGATGAGCAGTTCTTC. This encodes CASSQEAGPSGGADEQFF.

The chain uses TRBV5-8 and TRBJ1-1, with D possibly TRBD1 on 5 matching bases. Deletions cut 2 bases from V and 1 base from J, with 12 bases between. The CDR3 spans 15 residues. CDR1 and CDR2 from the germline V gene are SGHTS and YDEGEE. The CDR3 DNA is TGTGCCAGCAGCTTTTTTGGGGCTGGGAACACTGAAGCTTTCTTT. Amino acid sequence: CASSFFGAGNTEAFF.

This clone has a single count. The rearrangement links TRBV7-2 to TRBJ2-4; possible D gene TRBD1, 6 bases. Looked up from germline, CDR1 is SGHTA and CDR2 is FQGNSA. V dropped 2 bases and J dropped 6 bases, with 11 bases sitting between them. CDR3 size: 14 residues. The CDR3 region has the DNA TGTGCCAGCAGCTTACCCGAACAGGGAAACATTCAGTACTTC. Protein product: CASSLPEQGNIQYF.

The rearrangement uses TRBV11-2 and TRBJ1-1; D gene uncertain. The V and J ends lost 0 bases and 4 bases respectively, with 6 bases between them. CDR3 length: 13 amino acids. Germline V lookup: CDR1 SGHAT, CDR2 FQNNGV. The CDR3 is CASSLEVGTEAFF. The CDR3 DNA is TGTGCCAGCAGCTTAGAGGTCGGCACTGAAGCTTTCTTT.

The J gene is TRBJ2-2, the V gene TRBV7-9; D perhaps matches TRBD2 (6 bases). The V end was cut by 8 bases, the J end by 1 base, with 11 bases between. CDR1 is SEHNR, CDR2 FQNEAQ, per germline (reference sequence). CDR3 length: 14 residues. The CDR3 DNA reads TGTGCCAGCTCCGGGACTCGGAACACCGGGGAGCTGTTTTTT. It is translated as CASSGTRNTGELFF. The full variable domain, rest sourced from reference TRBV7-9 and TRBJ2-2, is DTGVSQNPRHKITKRGQNVTFRCDPISEHNRLYWYRQTLGQGPEFLTYFQNEAQLEKSRLLSDRFSAERPKGSFSTLEIQRTEQGDSAMYLCASSGTRNTGELFFGEGSRLTVL.

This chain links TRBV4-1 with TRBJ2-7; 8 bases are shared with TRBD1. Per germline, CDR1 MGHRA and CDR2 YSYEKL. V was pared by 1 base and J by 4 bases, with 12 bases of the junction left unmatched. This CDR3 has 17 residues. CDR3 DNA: TGCGCCAGCAGCCAAGTCATCGCACAGGGACAGGCTTACGAGCAGTACTTC. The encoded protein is CASSQVIAQGQAYEQYF.

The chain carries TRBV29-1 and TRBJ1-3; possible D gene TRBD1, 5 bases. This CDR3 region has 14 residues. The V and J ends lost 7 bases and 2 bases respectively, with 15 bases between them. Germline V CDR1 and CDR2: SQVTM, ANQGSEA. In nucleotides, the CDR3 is TGCAGCGCCGACTGGGGGGGGACTGGAAACACCATATATTTT. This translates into CSADWGGTGNTIYF.

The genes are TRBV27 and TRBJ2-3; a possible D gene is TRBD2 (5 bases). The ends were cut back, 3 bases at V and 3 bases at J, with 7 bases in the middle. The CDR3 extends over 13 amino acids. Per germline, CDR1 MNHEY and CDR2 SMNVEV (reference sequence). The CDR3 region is CASSFGETDTQYF. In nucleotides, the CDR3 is TGTGCCAGCAGTTTTGGGGAGACAGATACGCAGTATTTT.

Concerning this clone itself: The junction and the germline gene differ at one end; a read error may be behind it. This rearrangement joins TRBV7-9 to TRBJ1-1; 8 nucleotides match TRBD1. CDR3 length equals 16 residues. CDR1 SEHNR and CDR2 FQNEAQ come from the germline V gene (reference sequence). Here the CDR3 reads CSSSTETGVEGTEAFF. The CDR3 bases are TGTTCCAGCAGCACAGAGACAGGGGTTGAGGGCACTGAAGCTTTCTTT.